This T cell receptor (beta chain) was identified during a study of cytomegalovirus exposure and HLA in healthy donors. Germline CDR1 is SNHLY and CDR2 is FYNNEI. This CDR3 has 14 residues. The ends were cut back, 4 bases at V and 7 bases at J, with 14 bases in the middle. Broader study findings: In a later analysis, an Asian-associated ancestry cluster reportedly showed fewer N-insertions than the roughly 650-donor mean. Previous analysis showed most TCR beta V segments were productive about 87% or about 30% of the time.

This PCR relied on a set of 60 Vbeta primers and 13 Jbeta primers. The data were produced by immunoSEQ multiplex PCR, yet TCRdb's version contains in-frame clones alone and is incomplete. Altogether approximately 110,000 clones are present, about four fifths being singletons, with the ten largest covering roughly 2%. A word on this clone: Antigen unknown.

This chain uses TRBV2 with TRBJ1-5, with D possibly being TRBD1 (5 bases). Input material: PBMCs. This sequence originates from a woman in her twenties or thirties in good health and CMV-seronegative. The CDR3 loop is CASSVGREGQPQHF. The DNA of the CDR3 is TGTGCCAGCAGTGTGGGCAGGGAAGGCCAGCCCCAGCATTTT.